This T cell receptor (beta chain) comes out of a study of OX40 agonist ivuxolimab in advanced cancers. Regarding the complete study: Ivuxolimab, which targeted the costimulatory receptor OX40 (CD134), was an agonistic, fully human IgG2 monoclonal antibody. The paper covers the monotherapy dose-escalation part of the phase I ivuxolimab trial, which included N of about 50 patients. Partial responses occurred in three dose-escalation patients: two with cutaneous melanoma and one with hepatocellular carcinoma. Peripheral TCRbeta sequencing aimed to test whether ivuxolimab altered TCR sequence diversity and caused clonal T-cell expansion. A male proportion of nearly 85% and a mean age of 60 years, ranging from 23 to 79, were recorded for the dose-escalation cohort. Prior anti-PD-1, anti-PD-L1 or anti-CTLA-4 therapy was permitted, and approximately 39% of dose-escalation patients had received checkpoint inhibitors. Of the approximately 54 dose-escalation patients, hepatocellular carcinoma was present in approximately 20, melanoma in approximately 15, renal cell carcinoma in 9 and head and neck cancer in 9. Intravenous ivuxolimab was administered to patients every 2 weeks at six dose levels: 0.01, 0.1, 0.3, 1.5, 3 and 10 mg/kg. The research as a whole found: Low levels of normalized T-cell clonal expansion were also shown by some nonresponding patients. In partial responders in the 0.1-3.0 mg/kg groups, normalized peripheral clonal expansion was found to be among the lowest, especially among CD8+ T cells. After ivuxolimab, CD8+ T cells had more expanded clones than CD4+ T cells on average. The antigen specificity of the peripheral T cells that underwent clonal expansion was not determined. At doses of 0.1 to 3.0 mg/kg, clonal expansion of both CD4+ and CD8+ blood T cells was observed from baseline to week 6.

Genomic DNA was isolated from the sorted cells so that the TCRbeta CDR3 region could be sequenced. TCRbeta CDR3 regions were sequenced using the immunoSEQ Assay. As stored in TCRdb, this immuneACCESS dataset retains in-frame rearrangements with V and J assigned. A fraction of the clones does not appear; measured against another copy, unresolved V genes explain less than half of the discrepancy, and the remainder lacks a known reason. Counted in this sample were 65,000 to 85,000 clones; approximately 85% of them appeared once. The ten biggest clones cover less than 4% of the sample. As for this clone: Its recognized antigen is unknown. No much larger clonotype is one base removed from it; base qualities were not supplied. Additional DNA sequences in this sample encode the identical CDR3.

Patients with autoimmune disease history or receiving systemic immunosuppression were excluded from the trial. In every dose cohort, peripheral blood was drawn for TCR sequencing at baseline, cycle 4 day 1, and cycle 7 day 1. The samples were taken from a phase I, first-in-human, multicenter, open-label dose-escalation trial of ivuxolimab. Adults with locally advanced or metastatic head and neck squamous cell, hepatocellular, melanoma or renal cell carcinoma were enrolled in the trial. Before TCR sequencing, CD4+ T cells and CD8+ T cells were sorted from peripheral blood as separate populations. In the germline V gene, CDR1 corresponds to LGHNA and CDR2 to YSLEER. The CDR3 measures 16 amino acids from cysteine to phenylalanine. The kept DNA is CDR3 alone, 48 bases in frame from the first base. Clipping removes 1 base from V and 0 bases from J, with 3 as the unmatched junction base count.

The sample in question was CD4+ or CD8+ T cells sorted from blood, obtained in a trial of the OX40 agonist ivuxolimab. The sequence was collected from an adult with an advanced solid tumor such as melanoma, head and neck, liver or kidney cancer. The V and J segments used are TRBV4-3 and TRBJ2-4; TRBD2 lines up with 7 middle nucleotides. The sequenced DNA: TGCGCCAGCAGCCAAGGCAGGGAGGGAGCCAAAAACATTCAGTACTTC. Its protein product is CASSQGREGAKNIQYF.